The 25 T cell receptor beta chains listed next were all sequenced from one sample in a study of Tregs in tolerant kidney transplant recipients. The method was immunoSEQ multiplex PCR; TCRdb's version includes in-frame clones alone and lacks a portion of them. The table includes 75,000 to 80,000 clones, approximately 89% detected once. Specimen: Tregs from blood, collected before the transplant. The receptors here all came from a human donor who received a combined kidney and bone marrow transplant.

The chain carries TRBV7-8 and TRBJ1-1, with D perhaps TRBD1 (5 bases). V lost 8 bases and J 1 base, leaving 11 bases between the germline ends. CDR1 is SGHVS, CDR2 FQNEAQ, per germline. The CDR3 contains 13 residues. The CDR3 region is CASARVKNTEAFF. The CDR3 DNA reads TGTGCCAGCGCCAGGGTGAAGAACACTGAAGCTTTCTTT. Full variable domain (remainder filled in from reference TRBV7-8 and TRBJ1-1): GAGVSQSPRYKVAKRGQDVALRCDPISGHVSLFWYQQALGQGPEFLTYFQNEAQLDKSGLPSDRFFAERPEGSVSTLKIQRTQQEDSAVYLCASARVKNTEAFFGQGTRLTVV.

This chain uses TRBV7-9 with TRBJ2-3; D perhaps matches TRBD2 (6 bases). V was trimmed by 0 bases and J by 0 bases, leaving 13 bases between them. Germline V gene data show CDR1 as SEHNR and CDR2 as FQNEAQ (reference sequence). The CDR3 spans 17 residues. The CDR3 is CASSLATGSASTDTQYF. CDR3 nucleotide sequence: TGTGCCAGCAGCTTAGCGACCGGGAGTGCCAGCACAGATACGCAGTATTTT. The whole variable domain, remainder taken from reference TRBV7-9 and TRBJ2-3, is DTGVSQNPRHKITKRGQNVTFRCDPISEHNRLYWYRQTLGQGPEFLTYFQNEAQLEKSRLLSDRFSAERPKGSFSTLEIQRTEQGDSAMYLCASSLATGSASTDTQYFGPGTRLTVL.

The chain combines TRBV5-1 with TRBJ1-1; D is possibly TRBD1 (6 bases). Trimming stripped 3 bases from V and 1 base from J, with 10 bases between. The length of the CDR3 is 14 residues. CDR1 and CDR2 from the germline V gene are SGHRS and YFSETQ. The DNA of the CDR3 is TGCGCCAGCAGCTCCGGACAGTCGAACACTGAAGCTTTCTTT. Translated, it gives CASSSGQSNTEAFF.

V is TRBV5-1 and J is TRBJ2-5; 11 bases map to TRBD2. V shed 2 bases, J shed 7 bases, and the junction held 4 bases outside the gene matches. Germline-derived CDR1 and CDR2 are SGHRS and YFSETQ. The CDR3 length is 14 residues. CDR3 nucleotide sequence: TGCGCCAGCAGCTTACTAGCGGGAGAGGGGACCCAGTACTTC. Translated: CASSLLAGEGTQYF.

V is TRBV2 and J is TRBJ2-7; 8 bases are shared with TRBD1. The V and J ends lost 3 bases and 3 bases, in that order; junction bases with no gene match: 7. The CDR3 length is 15 residues. Looked up from germline, CDR1 is SNHLY and CDR2 is FYNNEI. This CDR3 reads CASSDRTGNFYEQYF. CDR3 bases: TGTGCCAGCAGTGACCGGACAGGGAATTTCTACGAGCAGTACTTC.

V and J are TRBV13 and TRBJ2-7; TRBD2 agrees at 7 bases. With 5 bases clipped from V and 4 bases from J, the junction kept 8 bases outside the gene matches. From germline, CDR1 is PRHDT and CDR2 FYEKMQ (reference sequence). The CDR3 sequence is 14 residues long. Here the CDR3 DNA reads TGTGCCAGCAGCCAACCCGGGGGGTCGTACGAGCAGTACTTC. Translating gives CASSQPGGSYEQYF. The full variable domain, in which reference TRBV13 and TRBJ2-7 provide the parts outside the CDR3, is AAGVIQSPRHLIKEKRETATLKCYPIPRHDTVYWYQQGPGQDPQFLISFYEKMQSDKGSIPDRFSAQQFSDYHSELNMSSLELGDSALYFCASSQPGGSYEQYFGPGTRLTVT.

V gene TRBV30 combines with J gene TRBJ2-7; 8 bases are a match to TRBD2. The CDR3 has 13 residues. V lost 2 bases and J lost 7; bases outside the gene matches: 7. The germline gives CDR1 GTSNPN, CDR2 SVGIG (reference sequence). The CDR3 DNA reads as TGTGCCTGGAGTCTCGGGAGGGCGAGAGAGCAGTACTTC. Its protein product is CAWSLGRAREQYF.

The rearrangement joins TRBV7-2 to TRBJ2-7, with D possibly TRBD1 on 6 matching bases. The CDR3 has 15 amino acids. Trimming left V 5 bases short and J 0 bases short, with 14 bases between. Germline loops: CDR1 SGHTA, CDR2 FQGNSA. CDR3 sequence (DNA): TGTGCCAGCAGCCCCGAGGACAGCAACTCCTACGAGCAGTACTTC. It translates to CASSPEDSNSYEQYF.

The rearrangement joins TRBV9 to TRBJ2-1, with D possibly being TRBD1 (6 bases). CDR1 is SGDLS and CDR2 is YYNGEE in the germline V gene. Trimming took 0 bases from V and 5 from J, leaving 12 bases between them. The CDR3 runs 15 residues. CDR3 nucleotide sequence: TGTGCCAGCAGCGTAGGAAGACAGGCTCACAATGAGCAGTTCTTC. Translated: CASSVGRQAHNEQFF.

The chain employs TRBV5-4 and TRBJ2-2; 7 bases align to TRBD2. The trim removed 4 bases at V and 1 base at J, leaving 4 bases unmatched. CDR1 is SGHNT and CDR2 is YYREEE in the germline V gene (reference sequence). The CDR3 consists of 15 residues. This CDR3 reads CASSKPSGNTGELFF. CDR3 nucleotides: TGTGCCAGCAGCAAACCTAGCGGGAACACCGGGGAGCTGTTTTTT.

This chain connects TRBV5-1 to TRBJ2-5; possibly TRBD2 for D (7 bases). The CDR3 totals 12 residues. Trimming shortened V by 4 bases and J by 4 bases, and 8 bases separated the two germline ends. Germline CDR1 and CDR2: SGHRS and YFSETQ. Written as DNA, the CDR3 is TGCGCCAGCAGCGGGGGGGCAGAGACCCAGTACTTC. Translated: CASSGGAETQYF.

This chain links TRBV7-2 with TRBJ2-5; D gene ambiguous. The CDR3 consists of 14 residues. Germline lookup yields CDR1 SGHTA and CDR2 FQGNSA. V lost 0 bases and J 4 bases, leaving 9 bases between the germline ends. The CDR3 loop is CASSLASEGETQYF. CDR3 sequence (DNA): TGTGCCAGCAGCTTAGCGTCAGAAGGAGAGACCCAGTACTTC.

The V gene is TRBV11-2, the J gene TRBJ1-1, with TRBD1 as a possible D gene (6 bases). Trimming cost V 5 bases and J 0 bases, with 19 bases left between them. Germline loops: CDR1 SGHAT, CDR2 FQNNGV. The CDR3 sequence is 17 residues long. The CDR3 loop is CASSRLGGAFMNTEAFF. The CDR3 bases are TGTGCCAGCAGCCGTCTGGGGGGCGCCTTCATGAACACTGAAGCTTTCTTT.

V and J are TRBV10-3 and TRBJ1-1; maybe TRBD1 (5 bases). V lost 5 bases to trimming and J lost 4 bases, with 11 bases between them. Germline CDR1 is ENHRY and CDR2 is SYGVKD. The length of the CDR3 is 13 residues. CDR3: CAISRGGVTEAFF. The CDR3 coding sequence is TGTGCCATCAGTCGGGGGGGAGTCACTGAAGCTTTCTTT.

The chain recombines TRBV9 with TRBJ2-1; TRBD1 might be the D (6 bases). Germline CDR1 and CDR2: SGDLS and YYNGEE. The V end lost 3 bases, the J end lost 0 bases, and 10 bases lay between the germline ends. The CDR3 has 15 amino acids. CDR3 amino acids: CASSGDISSYNEQFF. CDR3 nucleotides: TGTGCCAGCAGCGGGGACATTAGCTCCTACAATGAGCAGTTCTTC.

Only one count was recorded for this clone. This chain uses TRBV6-5 with TRBJ2-7; 11 bases align to TRBD2. Losses at the gene ends were 6 bases for V and 6 bases for J; bases not matched to a gene: 7. The length of the CDR3 is 14 residues. The germline CDR1 and CDR2 sequences are MNHEY and SVGAGI. The CDR3: CASRRLAGSPEQYF. The CDR3 bases are TGTGCCAGCAGGCGACTAGCGGGAAGCCCCGAGCAGTACTTC.

This clone was recorded a few times. V is TRBV18 and J is TRBJ1-4; perhaps TRBD1 as D (5 bases). Germline-derived CDR1 and CDR2 are KGHSH and LQKENI. Trimming removed 0 bases at V and 8 bases at J, with 13 bases between. The CDR3 is 15 amino acids. The CDR3 loop reads CASSPPMGEREKLFF. DNA for the CDR3: TGTGCCAGCTCACCACCAATGGGGGAACGAGAAAAACTGTTTTTT.

This clone showed up just once. The chain has TRBV11-2 and TRBJ1-1, with D unresolved. This CDR3 spans 13 amino acids. Trimming removed 5 bases at V and 5 bases at J, with 12 bases between. Germline lookup yields CDR1 SGHAT and CDR2 FQNNGV. The CDR3 sequence is CASSLRGLTEAFF. The CDR3 DNA follows: TGTGCCAGCAGCCTTCGGGGATTGACTGAAGCTTTCTTT.

The V gene is TRBV28, the J gene TRBJ2-1; 9 nucleotides match TRBD2. CDR1 MDHEN and CDR2 SYDVKM come from the germline V gene. With 7 bases clipped from V and 8 bases from J, the junction kept 15 bases outside the gene matches. The CDR3 consists of 16 residues. Here the CDR3 reads CASNRPISGSGHEQFF. The CDR3 coding sequence is TGTGCCAGCAACCGCCCAATTAGCGGGAGCGGTCATGAGCAGTTCTTC.

V is TRBV28 and J is TRBJ1-5; maybe TRBD1 (5 bases). The V and J ends lost 8 bases and 7 bases respectively, with 12 bases between them. Looked up from germline, CDR1 is MDHEN and CDR2 is SYDVKM. The CDR3 runs 12 residues. CDR3: CASGTGNQPQHF. For the CDR3, the DNA is TGTGCCAGCGGAACAGGTAACCAGCCCCAGCATTTT.

This chain links TRBV9 with TRBJ2-6; D possibly corresponds to TRBD2 (6 bases). The germline gives CDR1 SGDLS, CDR2 YYNGEE. The V and J ends lost 3 bases and 2 bases respectively, with 12 bases between them. The CDR3 sequence is 16 residues long. In DNA form, the CDR3 reads TGTGCCAGCAGCGGCGGGGTAAAAACTGGGGCCAACGTCCTGACTTTC. Amino acids: CASSGGVKTGANVLTF. The full variable domain, in which reference TRBV9 and TRBJ2-6 provide the parts outside the CDR3, is DSGVTQTPKHLITATGQRVTLRCSPRSGDLSVYWYQQSLDQGLQFLIQYYNGEERAKGNILERFSAQQFPDLHSELNLSSLELGDSALYFCASSGGVKTGANVLTFGAGSRLTVL.

This chain connects TRBV28 to TRBJ2-2, with 11 bases aligning to TRBD2. V was clipped by 6 bases and J by 8 bases; unmatched bases: 14. The CDR3 totals 17 residues. From germline, CDR1 is MDHEN and CDR2 SYDVKM. Written as DNA, the CDR3 is TGTGCCAGCAGGTTCTCGGTCCTAGCGGGAGGAGGGGGGGAGCTGTTTTTT. This codes for CASRFSVLAGGGGELFF. Full variable domain (rest looked up from reference TRBV28 and TRBJ2-2): DVKVTQSSRYLVKRTGEKVFLECVQDMDHENMFWYRQDPGLGLRLIYFSYDVKMKEKGDIPEGYSVSREKKERFSLILESASTNQTSMYLCASRFSVLAGGGGELFFGEGSRLTVL.

This chain joins TRBV11-3 and TRBJ2-7, with 8 bases fitting TRBD2. The CDR3 totals 15 residues. Germline loops: CDR1 SGHNT, CDR2 YENEEA. Losses at the gene ends were 3 bases for V and 7 bases for J; bases not matched to a gene: 11. The CDR3 bases are TGTGCCAGCAGCTTCCGGATAGCGGGGTCGAGGGAGCAGTACTTC. Its protein product is CASSFRIAGSREQYF.

In this sample, this clone turned up once. The chain links TRBV4-3 to TRBJ2-4, with D hard to call. The CDR3 spans 16 residues. From germline, CDR1 is LGHNA and CDR2 YSLEER. The V end lost 4 bases, the J end lost 6 bases, and 19 bases lay between the germline ends. CDR3 in amino acids: CASSRGTVGSGNIQYF. The CDR3 DNA reads as TGCGCCAGCAGCCGAGGAACGGTGGGGTCGGGAAACATTCAGTACTTC.

In nucleotides, the CDR3 is TGCGCCAGCAGCCAGTTCGACAGCTCTGGGGCCAACGTCCTGACTTTC. This gives the protein CASSQFDSSGANVLTF. This chain links TRBV4-3 with TRBJ2-6, with D tentatively TRBD1 (5 bases). This CDR3 has 16 amino acids. Germline CDR1 is LGHNA and CDR2 is YSLEER. V lost 3 bases and J lost 0, with 9 bases in between.